Listed below are T cell receptor beta chains from one sample, sequenced in a study of Graves' ophthalmopathy and Graves' hyperthyroidism. TCRdb reanalysed the multiplex PCR reads using MiXCR and keeps one entry per CDR3 protein. The sample includes 680,000 or so distinct CDR3 sequences, 20% to 25% of them seen just once. Material: peripheral blood. The receptor set was obtained from a woman between 18 and 30 years old with stable Graves' hyperthyroidism. Some clones in this sample may be carry-over from other donors' samples. The CDR3 runs from the conserved cysteine through the conserved F or W. The D gene is left open where the match is weak. Only part of the rows carry a size: once, few, many, or a class if the clone is expanded.

d_call clone_size j_call v_call cdr3_nt cdr3_aa
NA many TRBJ1-5 TRBV20-1 TGCAGTGCTATTGACAGCCCTGTCCATCAGCCCCAGCATTTT CSAIDSPVHQPQHF
NA NA TRBJ1-1 TRBV20-1 TGCAGTGCTAGAGATAGAGGGTGGTACCTGAACACTGAAGCTTTCTTT CSARDRGWYLNTEAFF
NA many TRBJ1-5 TRBV7-8 TGTGCCAGCAGCGTCGACAGCCTTTATCAGCCCCAGCATTTT CASSVDSLYQPQHF
NA many TRBJ2-5 TRBV4-1 TGCGCCAGCAGCCAGACCCGTCCTGAGACCCAGTACTTC CASSQTRPETQYF
TRBD1 many TRBJ1-1 TRBV6-1 TGTGCCAGCGGGGACAGGGCGGGAACTGAAGCTTTCTTT CASGDRAGTEAFF
NA many TRBJ1-2 TRBV6-5 TGTGCCAGCAGTTACTTAGGACAGCTCTATGGCTACACCTTC CASSYLGQLYGYTF
TRBD1 many TRBJ1-2 TRBV7-2 TGTGCCAGCAGACAGGGGATGGAAGGCTACACCTTC CASRQGMEGYTF
NA few TRBJ2-7 TRBV30 TGTGCCTGGAGTGTTGGGAGCTCCTACGAGCAGTACTTC CAWSVGSSYEQYF
NA few TRBJ2-5 TRBV10-3 TGTGCCATCAGGGCCGGGACACTTGACGAGACCCAGTACTTC CAIRAGTLDETQYF
NA NA TRBJ1-2 TRBV30 TGTGCCTGGAGGGTCAGTTCCTATGGGTACACCTTC CAWRVSSYGYTF
TRBD1 few TRBJ2-2 TRBV11-2 TGTGCCAGCAGCTTAATCGGACAGGGGGGGCCGGGCACCGGGGAGCTGTTTTTT CASSLIGQGGPGTGELFF
TRBD1 NA TRBJ1-1 TRBV5-1 TGCGCCAGCAGCCCACGGACAGGGGGTCCCGGTGAAGCTTTCTTT CASSPRTGGPGEAFF